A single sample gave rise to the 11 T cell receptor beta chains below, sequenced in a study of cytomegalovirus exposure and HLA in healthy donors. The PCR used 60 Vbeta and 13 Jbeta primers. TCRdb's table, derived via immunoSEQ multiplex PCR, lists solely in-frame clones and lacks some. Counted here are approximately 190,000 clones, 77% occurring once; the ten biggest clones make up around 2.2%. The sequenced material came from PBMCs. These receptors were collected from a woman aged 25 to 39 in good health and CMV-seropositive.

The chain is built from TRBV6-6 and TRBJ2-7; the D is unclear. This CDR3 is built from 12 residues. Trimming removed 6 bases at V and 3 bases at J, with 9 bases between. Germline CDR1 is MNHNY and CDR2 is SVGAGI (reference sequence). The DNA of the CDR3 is TGTGCCAGCAGGGCCTCCGTCTACGAGCAGTACTTC. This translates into CASRASVYEQYF.

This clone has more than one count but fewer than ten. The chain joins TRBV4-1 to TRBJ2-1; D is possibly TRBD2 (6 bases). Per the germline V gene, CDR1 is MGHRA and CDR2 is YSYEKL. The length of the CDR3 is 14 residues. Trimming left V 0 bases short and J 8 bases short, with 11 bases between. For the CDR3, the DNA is TGCGCCAGCAGCCAAGAATGGAGGGGCGATGAGCAGTTCTTC. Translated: CASSQEWRGDEQFF.

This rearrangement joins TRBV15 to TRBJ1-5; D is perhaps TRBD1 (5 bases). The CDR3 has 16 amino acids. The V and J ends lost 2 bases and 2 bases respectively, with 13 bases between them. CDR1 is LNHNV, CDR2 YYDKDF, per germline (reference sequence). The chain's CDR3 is CATSRRGGRGNQPQHF. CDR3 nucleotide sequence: TGTGCCACCAGCAGAAGGGGTGGGAGGGGCAATCAGCCCCAGCATTTT.

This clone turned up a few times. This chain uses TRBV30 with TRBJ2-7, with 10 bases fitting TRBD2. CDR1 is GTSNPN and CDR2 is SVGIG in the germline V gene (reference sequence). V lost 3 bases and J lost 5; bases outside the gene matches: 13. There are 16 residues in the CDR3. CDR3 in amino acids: CAWRARVGTSVHEQYF. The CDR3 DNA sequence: TGTGCCTGGAGGGCCCGCGTCGGGACTAGCGTACACGAGCAGTACTTC. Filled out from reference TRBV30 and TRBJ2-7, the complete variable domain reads SQTIHQWPATLVQPVGSPLSLECTVEGTSNPNLYWYRQAAGRGLQLLFYSVGIGQISSEVPQNLSASRPQDRQFILSSKKLLLSDSGFYLCAWRARVGTSVHEQYFGPGTRLTVT.

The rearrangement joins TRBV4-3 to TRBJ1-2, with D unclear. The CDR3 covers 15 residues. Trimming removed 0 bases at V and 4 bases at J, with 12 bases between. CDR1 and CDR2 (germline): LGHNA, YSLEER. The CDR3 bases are TGCGCCAGCAGCCAAGATTTTCCAGGAAGCTATGGCTACACCTTC. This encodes CASSQDFPGSYGYTF.

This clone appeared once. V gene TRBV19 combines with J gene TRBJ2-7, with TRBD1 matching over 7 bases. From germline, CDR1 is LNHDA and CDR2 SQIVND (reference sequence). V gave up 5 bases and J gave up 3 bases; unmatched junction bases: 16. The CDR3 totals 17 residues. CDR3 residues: CASSASPGQRSDYEQYF. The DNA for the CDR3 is TGTGCCAGTAGTGCCTCACCGGGACAGCGTTCTGACTACGAGCAGTACTTC.

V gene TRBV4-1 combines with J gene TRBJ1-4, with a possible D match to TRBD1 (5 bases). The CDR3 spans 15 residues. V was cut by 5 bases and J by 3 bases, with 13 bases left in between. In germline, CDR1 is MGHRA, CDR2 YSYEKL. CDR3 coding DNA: TGCGCCAGCAGCTCCTGGGTAGGGGCTAATGAAAAACTGTTTTTT. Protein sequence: CASSSWVGANEKLFF.

The CDR3 here is CSVERGTGSGYTF. CDR3 nucleotide sequence: TGCAGCGTTGAAAGGGGGACAGGGAGTGGCTACACCTTC. This rearrangement joins TRBV29-1 to TRBJ1-2, with TRBD1 matching 9 bases. The CDR3 extends over 13 amino acids. After removal of 2 bases from V and 7 bases from J, the junction contained 5 bases not matched to a gene. Germline V gives CDR1 SQVTM, CDR2 ANQGSEA.

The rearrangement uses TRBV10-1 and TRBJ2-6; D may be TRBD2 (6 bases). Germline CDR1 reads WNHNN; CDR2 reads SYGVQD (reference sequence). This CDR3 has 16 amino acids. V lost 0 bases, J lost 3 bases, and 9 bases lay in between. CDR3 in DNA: TGCGCCAGCAGTGAGTCGATCGGGAGTGGGGCCAACGTCCTGACTTTC. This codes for CASSESIGSGANVLTF.

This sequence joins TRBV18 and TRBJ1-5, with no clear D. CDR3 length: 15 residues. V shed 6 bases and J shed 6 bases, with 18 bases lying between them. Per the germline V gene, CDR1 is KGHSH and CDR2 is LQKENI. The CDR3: CASSPRRAAGQPQHF. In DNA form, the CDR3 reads TGTGCCAGCTCTCCCCGTCGGGCCGCGGGTCAGCCCCAGCATTTT.

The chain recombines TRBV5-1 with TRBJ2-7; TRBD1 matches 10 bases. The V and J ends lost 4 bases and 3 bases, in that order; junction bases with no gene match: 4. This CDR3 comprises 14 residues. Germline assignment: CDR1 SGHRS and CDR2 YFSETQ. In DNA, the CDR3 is TGCGCCAGCAGCAAGGGACAGGGGTACTACGAGCAGTACTTC. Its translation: CASSKGQGYYEQYF.